What follows are 17 T cell receptor beta chains derived from one specimen sequenced in a study of CXCR3-negative and CXCR3-positive naive CD8 T cells. The study, taken as a whole, reports: CXCR3-positive naive cells had more hydrophobic TRB CDR3s than CXCR3-negative naive cells.

The antigens for these receptors are not known. Libraries were UMI-labeled 5' RACE TRB cDNA. TCRdb reprocessed the 5' RACE reads, with one entry per CDR3 protein and no DNA. Its listing shows tens of thousands of distinct CDR3 sequences. What was sequenced was naive CXCR3+ CD8+ T cells from blood. Sample subset: CD45RO-CCR7+CD27+CD95- naive CD8+ T cells expressing CXCR3 (TNR3+). The receptors derive from a human donor in good health. Some clones in this sample may be carry-over from other donors' samples.

The V and J genes are TRBV7-9 and TRBJ1-4. This CDR3 has 12 amino acids. Germline V gene data show CDR1 as SEHNR and CDR2 as FQNEAQ (reference sequence). The CDR3 region is CASSFQDEKLFF.

V and J are TRBV6-2 or TRBV6-3 and TRBJ2-7; the TCRdb call, TRBD1, lacks DNA for checking. The germline gives CDR1 MNHEY, CDR2 SVGEGT. This CDR3 is 15 amino acids long. CDR3 sequence reads: CASSYGGQGEYEQYF.

The chain couples TRBV5-5 to TRBJ2-1; TCRdb gives TRBD2 as the D gene, but with no DNA this cannot be confirmed. CDR1 is SGHKS, CDR2 YYEKEE, per germline (reference sequence). This CDR3 contains 14 residues. The CDR3 sequence is CASSFSGGADEQFF.

The chain employs TRBV29-1 and TRBJ1-1; without DNA, the TCRdb call of TRBD1 cannot be checked. Germline values: CDR1 SQVTM, CDR2 ANQGSEA. The CDR3 consists of 13 residues. The CDR3 reads CSVGLTVNTEAFF. The full variable domain, in which reference TRBV29-1 and TRBJ1-1 provide the parts outside the CDR3, is SAVISQKPSRDICQRGTSLTIQCQVDSQVTMMFWYRQQPGQSLTLIATANQGSEATYESGFVIDKFPISRPNLTFSTLTVSNMSPEDSSIYLCSVGLTVNTEAFFGQGTRLTVV.

The V gene is TRBV7-2, the J gene TRBJ2-1; there is no DNA to check the TCRdb D call of TRBD2. Germline CDR1 reads SGHTA; CDR2 reads FQGNSA. The length of the CDR3 is 13 residues. The CDR3 loop reads CASSQGLAFEQFF.

The chain links TRBV5-1 to TRBJ2-5; the TRBD1 assignment by TCRdb is unverifiable without DNA. Germline V lookup: CDR1 SGHRS, CDR2 YFSETQ. This CDR3 has 14 residues. CDR3: CASSWMGQTETQYF.

The chain joins TRBV10-3 to TRBJ2-7; TCRdb outputs TRBD1, but without DNA this stays unchecked. CDR1 and CDR2 from the germline V gene are ENHRY and SYGVKD. The CDR3 covers 15 residues. The CDR3 loop reads CAISEAETGYDEQYF.

The chain is built from TRBV4-1 and TRBJ2-7; no DNA is available, so the TRBD1 call from TCRdb remains unchecked. Per the germline V gene, CDR1 is MGHRA and CDR2 is YSYEKL. The CDR3 length is 14 residues. The CDR3: CASSARQDYYEQYF.

J is TRBJ2-1 and V is TRBV28; TCRdb gives TRBD1 as the D gene, but with no DNA this cannot be confirmed. This CDR3 spans 12 amino acids. Per germline, CDR1 MDHEN and CDR2 SYDVKM. The CDR3 spells CASSWTGREQFF.

The chain combines TRBV10-1 with TRBJ1-1; the TRBD1 assignment by TCRdb is unverifiable without DNA. Per the germline V gene, CDR1 is WNHNN and CDR2 is SYGVQD (reference sequence). The CDR3 is made up of 13 amino acids. This chain's CDR3 is CASSDGGHTEAFF.

V usage is TRBV7-6 and J usage is TRBJ2-7; TCRdb proposes TRBD1, but this gene call is untestable without DNA. From germline, CDR1 is SGHVS and CDR2 FNYEAQ. This CDR3 has 15 residues. The CDR3 spells CASSFARDGSYEQYF.

The chain combines TRBV7-6 with TRBJ2-1; TCRdb names TRBD1, which stays unverified in the absence of DNA. The CDR3 has 13 amino acids. Germline V gives CDR1 SGHVS, CDR2 FNYEAQ. The CDR3 protein is CASSLVGGNEQFF.

The genes are TRBV28 and TRBJ2-1; TCRdb names TRBD2, which stays unverified in the absence of DNA. This CDR3 region has 16 residues. Germline V gene sequence: CDR1 MDHEN, CDR2 SYDVKM. The chain's CDR3 is CASSLYTGGPEGEQFF.

By frequency, this clonotype registers medium-sized (0.01 to 0.1%). The chain uses TRBV4-3 and TRBJ2-1. The CDR3 has 14 residues. Germline CDR1 is LGHNA and CDR2 is YSLEER. The CDR3 sequence is CASSQDAQYNEQFF.

This chain uses TRBV5-5 with TRBJ2-7; the D gene TCRdb calls, TRBD1, cannot be checked with no DNA. Germline lookup yields CDR1 SGHKS and CDR2 YYEKEE (reference sequence). CDR3 length: 12 amino acids. The CDR3 protein is CASSYPTVEQYF.

The chain uses TRBV7-9 and TRBJ1-2; the TCRdb D gene call, TRBD1, has no DNA to confirm it. The CDR3 extends over 14 amino acids. The germline gives CDR1 SEHNR, CDR2 FQNEAQ (reference sequence). Here the CDR3 reads CASSPGTGVNGYTF. The variable domain in full, completed from reference TRBV7-9 and TRBJ1-2, reads DTGVSQNPRHKITKRGQNVTFRCDPISEHNRLYWYRQTLGQGPEFLTYFQNEAQLEKSRLLSDRFSAERPKGSFSTLEIQRTEQGDSAMYLCASSPGTGVNGYTFGSGTRLTVV.

The chain uses TRBV20-1 and TRBJ2-1; checking the TCRdb D call of TRBD1 is not possible without DNA. The CDR3 contains 15 residues. The germline CDR1 and CDR2 sequences are DFQATT and SNEGSKA (reference sequence). The CDR3 protein is CSARDFLAGGDEQFF.